The sequence of this TCR beta chain was determined in a study of shared clonotypes between healthy human individuals. CDR3 length equals 15 residues. V dropped 5 bases and J dropped 10; count of bases not matched to a gene: 10. Germline-derived CDR1 and CDR2 are KGHSH and LQKENI. Using immunoSEQ multiplex PCR, the repertoire was profiled, and TCRdb retains in-frame clones only, with some absent. The sample has about 2.3 million clones; approximately 95% are singletons. Sequencing was performed on naive CD4+ T cells from PBMCs. Described subset: CD45RA+ positively selected. This TCR came from a man aged 18 to 30 in good health. Some clones in this sample may be carry-over from other donors' samples. This chain joins TRBV18 and TRBJ2-1; 11 bases map to TRBD2. The CDR3 coding sequence is TGTGCCAGCTCATTAGTACTAGCGGGAGTCGACGAGCAGTTCTTC. Translation gives CASSLVLAGVDEQFF.